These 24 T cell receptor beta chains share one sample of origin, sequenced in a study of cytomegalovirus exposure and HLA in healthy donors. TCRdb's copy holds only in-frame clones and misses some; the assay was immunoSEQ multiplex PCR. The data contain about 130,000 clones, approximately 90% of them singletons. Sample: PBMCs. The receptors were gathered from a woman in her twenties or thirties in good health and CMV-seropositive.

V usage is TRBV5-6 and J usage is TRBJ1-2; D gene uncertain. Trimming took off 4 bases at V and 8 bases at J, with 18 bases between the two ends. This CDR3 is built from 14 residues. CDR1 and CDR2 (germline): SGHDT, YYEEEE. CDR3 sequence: CASSRRGLWEGYTF. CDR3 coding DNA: TGTGCCAGCAGCCGACGAGGACTGTGGGAGGGCTACACCTTC.

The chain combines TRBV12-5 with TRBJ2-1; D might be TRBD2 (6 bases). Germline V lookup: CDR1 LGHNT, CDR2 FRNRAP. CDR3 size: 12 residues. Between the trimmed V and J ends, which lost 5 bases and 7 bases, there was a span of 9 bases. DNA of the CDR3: TGTGCTAGTGGTCTTCGGGGGAATGAGCAGTTCTTC. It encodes CASGLRGNEQFF.

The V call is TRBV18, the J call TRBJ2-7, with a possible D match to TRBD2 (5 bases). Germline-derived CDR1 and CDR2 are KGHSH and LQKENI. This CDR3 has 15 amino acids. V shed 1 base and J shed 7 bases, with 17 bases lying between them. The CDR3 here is CASSPRADSLREQYF. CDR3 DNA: TGTGCCAGCTCACCACGGGCGGACTCCCTTAGGGAGCAGTACTTC.

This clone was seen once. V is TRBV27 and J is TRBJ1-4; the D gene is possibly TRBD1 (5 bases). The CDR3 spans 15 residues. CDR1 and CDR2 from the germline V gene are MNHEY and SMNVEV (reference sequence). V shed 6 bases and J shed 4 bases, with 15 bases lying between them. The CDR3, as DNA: TGTGCCAGCAGACGGGGGGTCCAGCTTAATGAAAAACTGTTTTTT. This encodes CASRRGVQLNEKLFF.

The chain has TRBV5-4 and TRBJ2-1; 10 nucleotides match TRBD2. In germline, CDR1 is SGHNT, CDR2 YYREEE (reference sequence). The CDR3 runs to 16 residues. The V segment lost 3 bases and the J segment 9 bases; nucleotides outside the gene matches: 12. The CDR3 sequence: CASSWGGSGRALEQFF. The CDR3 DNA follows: TGTGCCAGCAGCTGGGGGGGCAGCGGGAGGGCCCTTGAGCAGTTCTTC.

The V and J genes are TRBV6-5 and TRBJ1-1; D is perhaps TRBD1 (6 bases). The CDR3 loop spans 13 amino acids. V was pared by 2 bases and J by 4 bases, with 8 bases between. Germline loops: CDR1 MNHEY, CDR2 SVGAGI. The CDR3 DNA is TGTGCCAGCAGTTACGTAGGGGGCACTGAAGCTTTCTTT. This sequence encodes CASSYVGGTEAFF.

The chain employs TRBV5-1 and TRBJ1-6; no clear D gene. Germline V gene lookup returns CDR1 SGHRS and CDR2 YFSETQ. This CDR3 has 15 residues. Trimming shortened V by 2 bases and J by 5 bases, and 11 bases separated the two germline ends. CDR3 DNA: TGCGCCAGCAGCTTCTCGGGGAACGATAATTCACCCCTCCACTTT. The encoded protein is CASSFSGNDNSPLHF.

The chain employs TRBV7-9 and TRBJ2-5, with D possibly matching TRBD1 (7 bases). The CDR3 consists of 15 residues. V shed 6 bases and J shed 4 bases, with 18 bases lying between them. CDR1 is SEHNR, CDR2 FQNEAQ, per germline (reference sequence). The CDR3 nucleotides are TGTGCCAGCAGTTCGCCCGACAGGGAGGTAGAGACCCAGTACTTC. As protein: CASSSPDREVETQYF.

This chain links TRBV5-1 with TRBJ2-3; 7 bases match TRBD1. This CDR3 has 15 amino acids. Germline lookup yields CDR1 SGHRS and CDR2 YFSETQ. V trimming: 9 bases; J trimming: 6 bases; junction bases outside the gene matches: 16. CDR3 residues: CATYRDPTGVDTQYF. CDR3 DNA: TGCGCCACATACCGGGACCCAACAGGGGTGGATACGCAGTATTTT.

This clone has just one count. CDR3 nucleotide sequence: TGTGCCAGCACCTCACGACAGGGGGCCTATGGCTACACCTTC. It specifies CASTSRQGAYGYTF. This chain connects TRBV6-5 to TRBJ1-2; 10 nucleotides agree with TRBD1. The CDR3 is 14 residues long. V was clipped by 7 bases and J by 4 bases; unmatched bases: 6. CDR1 MNHEY and CDR2 SVGAGI come from the germline V gene.

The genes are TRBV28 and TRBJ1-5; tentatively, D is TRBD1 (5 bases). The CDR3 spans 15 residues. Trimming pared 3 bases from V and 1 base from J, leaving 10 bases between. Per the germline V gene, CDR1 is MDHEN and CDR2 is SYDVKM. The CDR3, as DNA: TGTGCCAGCAGTTTGTTCCAGGGAAGCAATCAGCCCCAGCATTTT. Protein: CASSLFQGSNQPQHF.

The DNA of the CDR3 is TGTGCCAGCAGTGCCGGAGGCCAAGAGACCCAGTACTTC. This gives the protein CASSAGGQETQYF. The chain is built from TRBV2 and TRBJ2-5; a possible D gene is TRBD2 (5 bases). The germline V and J ends were trimmed by 4 bases and 1 base, with 7 bases remaining between them. CDR1 is SNHLY and CDR2 is FYNNEI in the germline V gene. The CDR3 runs 13 residues. Filled out from reference TRBV2 and TRBJ2-5, the complete variable domain reads EPEVTQTPSHQVTQMGQEVILRCVPISNHLYFYWYRQILGQKVEFLVSFYNNEISEKSEIFDDQFSVERPDGSNFTLKIRSTKLEDSAMYFCASSAGGQETQYFGPGTRLLVL.

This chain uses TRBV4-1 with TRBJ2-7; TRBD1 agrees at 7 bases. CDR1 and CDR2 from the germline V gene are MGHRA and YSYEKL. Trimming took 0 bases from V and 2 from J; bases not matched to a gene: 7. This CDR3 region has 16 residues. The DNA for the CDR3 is TGCGCCAGCAGCCAAGACGGGGACAGAAGAGCCTACGAGCAGTACTTC. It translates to CASSQDGDRRAYEQYF.

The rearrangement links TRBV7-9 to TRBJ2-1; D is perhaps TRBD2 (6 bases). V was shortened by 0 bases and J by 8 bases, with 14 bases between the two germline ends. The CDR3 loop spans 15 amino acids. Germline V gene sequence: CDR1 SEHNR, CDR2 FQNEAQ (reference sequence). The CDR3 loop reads CASSLASGTPDEQFF. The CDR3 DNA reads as TGTGCCAGCAGCTTAGCCTCCGGGACTCCCGATGAGCAGTTCTTC.

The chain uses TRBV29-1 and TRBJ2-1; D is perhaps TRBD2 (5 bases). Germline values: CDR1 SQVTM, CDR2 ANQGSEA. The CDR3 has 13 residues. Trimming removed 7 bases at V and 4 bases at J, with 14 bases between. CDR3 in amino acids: CSGTPGEYNEQFF. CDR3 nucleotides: TGCAGCGGGACTCCTGGGGAGTACAATGAGCAGTTCTTC.

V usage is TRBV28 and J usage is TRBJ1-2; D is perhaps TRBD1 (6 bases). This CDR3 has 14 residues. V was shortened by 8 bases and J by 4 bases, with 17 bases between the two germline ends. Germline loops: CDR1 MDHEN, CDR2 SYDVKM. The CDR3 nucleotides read TGTGCCAGCGGAGCGGATGGGGGCTTCTATGGCTACACCTTC. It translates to CASGADGGFYGYTF.

The CDR3 DNA reads as TGTGCCAGCAGTGAAATACAGGGAAATGAGCAGTTCTTC. This gives the protein CASSEIQGNEQFF. The V call is TRBV6-1, the J call TRBJ2-1; TRBD1 is a possible D gene (6 bases). V was shortened by 2 bases and J by 7 bases, with 9 bases between the two germline ends. CDR3 length equals 13 residues. The germline V gene encodes CDR1 MNHNS and CDR2 SASEGT.

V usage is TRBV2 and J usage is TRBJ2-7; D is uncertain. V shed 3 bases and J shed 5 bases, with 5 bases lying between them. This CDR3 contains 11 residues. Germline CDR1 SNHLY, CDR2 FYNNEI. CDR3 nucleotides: TGTGCCAGCAGTGAGTCTGACGAGCAGTACTTC. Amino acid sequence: CASSESDEQYF.

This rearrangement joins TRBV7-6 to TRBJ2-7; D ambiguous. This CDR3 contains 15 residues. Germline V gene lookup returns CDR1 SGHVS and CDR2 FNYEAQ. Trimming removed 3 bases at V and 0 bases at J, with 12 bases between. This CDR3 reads CASSLGTTSSYEQYF. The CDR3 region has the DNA TGTGCCAGCAGCTTGGGCACCACCAGCTCCTACGAGCAGTACTTC.

The CDR3 region is CASSQANRNSYEQYF. The CDR3 bases are TGCGCCAGCAGCCAAGCCAACAGAAACTCCTACGAGCAGTACTTC. The J gene is TRBJ2-7, the V gene TRBV4-1; D gene unclear. The CDR3 is 15 residues long. V was pared by 1 base and J by 0 bases, with 10 bases between. The V gene's germline CDR1 is MGHRA and CDR2 YSYEKL.

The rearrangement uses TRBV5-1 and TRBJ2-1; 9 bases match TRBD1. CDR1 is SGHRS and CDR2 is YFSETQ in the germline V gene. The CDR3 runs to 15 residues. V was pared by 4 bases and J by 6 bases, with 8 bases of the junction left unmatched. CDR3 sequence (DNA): TGCGCCAGCAGCCAACAGGGGGCACAGCTCAATGAGCAGTTCTTC. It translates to CASSQQGAQLNEQFF.

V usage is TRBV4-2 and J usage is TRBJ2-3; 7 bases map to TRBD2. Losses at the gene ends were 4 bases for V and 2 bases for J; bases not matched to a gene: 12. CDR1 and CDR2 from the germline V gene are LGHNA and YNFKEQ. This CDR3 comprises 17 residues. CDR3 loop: CASSPRVRTRDTDTQYF. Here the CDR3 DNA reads TGTGCCAGCAGCCCCCGGGTCAGGACTAGAGACACAGATACGCAGTATTTT.

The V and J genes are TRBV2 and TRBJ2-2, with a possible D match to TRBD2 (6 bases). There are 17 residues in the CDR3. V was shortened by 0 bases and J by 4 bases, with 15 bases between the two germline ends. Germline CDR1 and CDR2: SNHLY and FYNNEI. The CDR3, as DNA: TGTGCCAGCAGTGAAGCGCGAGGAGGGCGTGGCACCGGGGAGCTGTTTTTT. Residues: CASSEARGGRGTGELFF. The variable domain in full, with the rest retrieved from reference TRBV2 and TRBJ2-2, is EPEVTQTPSHQVTQMGQEVILRCVPISNHLYFYWYRQILGQKVEFLVSFYNNEISEKSEIFDDQFSVERPDGSNFTLKIRSTKLEDSAMYFCASSEARGGRGTGELFFGEGSRLTVL.

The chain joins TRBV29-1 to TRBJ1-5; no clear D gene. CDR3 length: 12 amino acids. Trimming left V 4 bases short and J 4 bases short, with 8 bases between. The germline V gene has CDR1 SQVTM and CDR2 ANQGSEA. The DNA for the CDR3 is TGCAGCGTTGTTTCGGGGAATCAGCCCCAGCATTTT. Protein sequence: CSVVSGNQPQHF.